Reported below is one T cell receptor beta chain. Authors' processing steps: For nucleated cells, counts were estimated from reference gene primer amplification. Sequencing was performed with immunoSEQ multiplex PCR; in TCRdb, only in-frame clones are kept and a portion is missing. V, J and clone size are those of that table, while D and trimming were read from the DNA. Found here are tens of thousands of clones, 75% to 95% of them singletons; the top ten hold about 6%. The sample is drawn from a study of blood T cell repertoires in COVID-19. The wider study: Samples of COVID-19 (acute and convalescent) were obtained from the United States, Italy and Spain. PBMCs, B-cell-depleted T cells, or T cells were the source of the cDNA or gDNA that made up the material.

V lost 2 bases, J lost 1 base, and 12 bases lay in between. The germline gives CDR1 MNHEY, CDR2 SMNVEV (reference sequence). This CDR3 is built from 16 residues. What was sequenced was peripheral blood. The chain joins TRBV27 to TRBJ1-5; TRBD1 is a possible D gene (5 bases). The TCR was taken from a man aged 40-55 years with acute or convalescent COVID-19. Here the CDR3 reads CASSLLPTGSNQPQHF. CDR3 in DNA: TGTGCCAGCAGTTTACTTCCCACAGGCAGCAATCAGCCCCAGCATTTT.